This entry lists 9 T cell receptor beta chains sequenced from one sample in a study of glioma-infiltrating T cells. The iRepertoire nested amplicon-rescue multiplex PCR amplified TCR alpha and beta CDR3s from RNA. TCRdb ran MiXCR on the multiplex PCR reads and lists one entry per CDR3 protein. The table lists approximately 5,800 distinct CDR3 sequences, roughly two fifths of them singletons. Sequenced input: glioma tissue, nonneoplastic brain tissue, or PBMCs (not recorded which). These receptors came from a human donor with low-grade glioma or glioblastoma, undergoing nonglioma brain surgery, or in good health (not recorded which).

The CDR3 coding sequence is TGTGCCAGCAGATCCACAGGGCTCGTCCACGAGCAGTACTTC. Translated: CASRSTGLVHEQYF. The J gene is TRBJ2-7, the V gene TRBV6-1; perhaps TRBD1 as D (6 bases). The CDR3 sequence is 14 residues long. Deletions cut 6 bases from V and 5 bases from J, with 17 bases between. From germline, CDR1 is MNHNS and CDR2 SASEGT.

By share, this clonotype counts as medium-sized. This chain joins TRBV24-1 and TRBJ2-1, with D maybe TRBD1 (7 bases). Germline CDR1 is KGHDR and CDR2 is SFDVKD. With 4 bases removed from V and 7 bases from J, the gap between germline ends came to 10 bases. CDR3 length: 13 residues. CDR3 DNA sequence: TGTGCCACCAGTGACAGGGGGGAGAATGAGCAGTTCTTC. Amino acid sequence: CATSDRGENEQFF.

CDR3 sequence: CASSTGLAGYSNQPQHF. The DNA for the CDR3 is TGTGCCAGCAGCACCGGACTAGCGGGGTATAGCAATCAGCCCCAGCATTTT. The rearrangement uses TRBV28 and TRBJ1-5; D is ambiguous. Trimming shortened V by 6 bases and J by 0 bases, and 18 bases separated the two germline ends. The CDR3 sequence is 17 residues long. Per germline, CDR1 MDHEN and CDR2 SYDVKM.

The rearrangement uses TRBV27 and TRBJ2-7; TRBD2 matches 10 bases. This CDR3 spans 14 amino acids. V shed 5 bases and J 2 bases; nucleotides not matched to a gene: 3. The germline V gene has CDR1 MNHEY and CDR2 SMNVEV (reference sequence). CDR3 sequence (DNA): TGTGCCAGCAGTATAACTAGCGGGACCTACGAGCAGTACTTC. It specifies CASSITSGTYEQYF.

The V gene is TRBV28, the J gene TRBJ2-1; possible D gene TRBD2, 5 bases. The CDR3 runs to 14 residues. Between the trimmed V and J ends, which lost 2 bases and 11 bases, there was a span of 16 bases. The germline CDR1 and CDR2 sequences are MDHEN and SYDVKM. The CDR3 bases are TGTGCCAGCAGTTTAGCACTAGGAATAAACAAGCAGTTCTTC. Its translation: CASSLALGINKQFF.

This clonotype came up many times. This sequence joins TRBV7-2 and TRBJ2-1; D is undetermined. Germline V gene sequence: CDR1 SGHTA, CDR2 FQGNSA. Trimming left V 5 bases short and J 3 bases short, with 8 bases between. The CDR3 is made up of 13 amino acids. The CDR3 protein is CASSATYYNEQFF. The CDR3 DNA is TGTGCCAGCAGCGCGACCTACTACAATGAGCAGTTCTTC.

Regarding this clonotype: A much larger clone differs from this one at a single base, so this may be a read error. This chain connects TRBV11-2 to TRBJ2-1; TRBD2 matches 8 bases. V dropped 4 bases and J dropped 2; count of bases not matched to a gene: 4. Germline loops: CDR1 SGHAT, CDR2 FQNNGV. The CDR3 extends over 15 amino acids. The CDR3 spells CASSYTLAAYNEQFF. The CDR3 DNA is TGTGCCAGCAGCTACACACTAGCGGCCTACAATGAGCAGTTCTTC.

Within the sample, this clonotype is medium-sized. The genes are TRBV2 and TRBJ2-2; D is ambiguous. Germline V gene data show CDR1 as SNHLY and CDR2 as FYNNEI. The CDR3 sequence is 12 residues long. Trimming shortened V by 9 bases and J by 8 bases, and 13 bases separated the two germline ends. For the CDR3, the DNA is TGTGCCAGTATGGTCGTATTGGGGGAGCTGTTTTTT. Protein: CASMVVLGELFF.

The V call is TRBV30, the J call TRBJ1-4, with 9 bases identical to TRBD1. CDR3 length equals 14 residues. From germline, CDR1 is GTSNPN and CDR2 SVGIG (reference sequence). The trim removed 3 bases at V and 7 bases at J, leaving 6 bases unmatched. The CDR3, as DNA: TGTGCCTGGAGCACAGGGGGCGTTAGTGAAAAACTGTTTTTT. It encodes CAWSTGGVSEKLFF.